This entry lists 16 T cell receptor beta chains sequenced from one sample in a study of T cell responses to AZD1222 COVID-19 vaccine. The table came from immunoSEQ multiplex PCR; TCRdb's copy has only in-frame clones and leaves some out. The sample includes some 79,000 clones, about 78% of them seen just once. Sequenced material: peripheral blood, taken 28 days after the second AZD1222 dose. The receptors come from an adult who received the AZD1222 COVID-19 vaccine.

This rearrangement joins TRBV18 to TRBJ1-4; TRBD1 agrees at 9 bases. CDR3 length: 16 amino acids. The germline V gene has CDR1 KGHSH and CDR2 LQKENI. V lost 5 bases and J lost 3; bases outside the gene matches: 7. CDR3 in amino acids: CASSKQGALSNEKLFF. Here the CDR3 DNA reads TGTGCCAGCTCAAAACAGGGGGCGCTTTCTAATGAAAAACTGTTTTTT. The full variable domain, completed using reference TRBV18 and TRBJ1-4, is NAGVMQNPRHLVRRRGQEARLRCSPMKGHSHVYWYRQLPEEGLKFMVYLQKENIIDESGMPKERFSAEFPKEGPSILRIQQVVRGDSAAYFCASSKQGALSNEKLFFGSGTQLSVL.

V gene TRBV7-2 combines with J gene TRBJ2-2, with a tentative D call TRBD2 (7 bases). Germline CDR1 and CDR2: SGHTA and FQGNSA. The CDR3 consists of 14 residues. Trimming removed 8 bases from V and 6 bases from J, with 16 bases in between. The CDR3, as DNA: TGTGCCAGCGGTGCGGGGGCTCGGGCCGGGGAGCTGTTTTTT. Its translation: CASGAGARAGELFF.

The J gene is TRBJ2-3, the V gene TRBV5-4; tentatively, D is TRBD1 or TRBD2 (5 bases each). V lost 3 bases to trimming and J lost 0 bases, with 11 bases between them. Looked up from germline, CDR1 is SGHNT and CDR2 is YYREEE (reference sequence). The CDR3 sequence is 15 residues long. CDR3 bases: TGTGCCAGCAGCTCTGGGACCTTGAGCACAGATACGCAGTATTTT. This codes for CASSSGTLSTDTQYF.

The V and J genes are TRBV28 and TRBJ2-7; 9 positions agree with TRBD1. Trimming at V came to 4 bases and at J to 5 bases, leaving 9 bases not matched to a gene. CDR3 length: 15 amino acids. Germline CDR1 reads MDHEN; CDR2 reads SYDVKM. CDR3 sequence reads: CASSSGTGMFHEQYF. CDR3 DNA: TGTGCCAGCAGTTCTGGGACAGGGATGTTTCACGAGCAGTACTTC.

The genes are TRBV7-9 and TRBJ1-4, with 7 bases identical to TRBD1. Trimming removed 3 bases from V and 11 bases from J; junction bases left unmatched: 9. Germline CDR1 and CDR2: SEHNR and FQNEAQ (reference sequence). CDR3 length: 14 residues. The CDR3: CASSFPDRAEKLFF. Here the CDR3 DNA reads TGTGCCAGCAGCTTTCCCGACAGGGCTGAGAAACTGTTTTTT.

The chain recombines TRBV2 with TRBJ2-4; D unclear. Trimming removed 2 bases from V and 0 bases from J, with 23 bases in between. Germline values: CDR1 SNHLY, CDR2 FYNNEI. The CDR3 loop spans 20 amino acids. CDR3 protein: CASSETPPPGKILAKNIQYF. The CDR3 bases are TGTGCCAGCAGTGAAACCCCCCCGCCCGGAAAGATATTAGCCAAAAACATTCAGTACTTC.

CDR3 loop: CAWSRTFEAFF. The CDR3 DNA reads as TGTGCCTGGAGTCGTACCTTTGAAGCTTTCTTT. The chain links TRBV30 to TRBJ1-1; D gene ambiguous. The CDR3 sequence is 11 residues long. Trimming pared 2 bases from V and 7 bases from J, leaving 8 bases between. Germline loops: CDR1 GTSNPN, CDR2 SVGIG (reference sequence). The full variable domain, in which reference TRBV30 and TRBJ1-1 provide the parts outside the CDR3, is SQTIHQWPATLVQPVGSPLSLECTVEGTSNPNLYWYRQAAGRGLQLLFYSVGIGQISSEVPQNLSASRPQDRQFILSSKKLLLSDSGFYLCAWSRTFEAFFGQGTRLTVV.

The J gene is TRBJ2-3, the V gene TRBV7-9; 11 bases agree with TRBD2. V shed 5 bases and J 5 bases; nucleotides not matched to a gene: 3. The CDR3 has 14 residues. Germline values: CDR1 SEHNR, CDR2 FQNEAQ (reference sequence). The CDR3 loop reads CASSPGTSGDTQYF. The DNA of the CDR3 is TGTGCCAGCAGCCCGGGGACTAGCGGAGATACGCAGTATTTT. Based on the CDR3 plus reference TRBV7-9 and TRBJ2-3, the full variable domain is DTGVSQNPRHKITKRGQNVTFRCDPISEHNRLYWYRQTLGQGPEFLTYFQNEAQLEKSRLLSDRFSAERPKGSFSTLEIQRTEQGDSAMYLCASSPGTSGDTQYFGPGTRLTVL.

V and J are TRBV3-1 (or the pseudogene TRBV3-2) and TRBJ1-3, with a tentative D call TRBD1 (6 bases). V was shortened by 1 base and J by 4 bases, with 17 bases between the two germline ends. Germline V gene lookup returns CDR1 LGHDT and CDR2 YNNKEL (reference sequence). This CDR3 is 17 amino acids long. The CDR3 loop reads CASSQVGGPTAGNTIYF. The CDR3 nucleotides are TGTGCCAGCAGCCAAGTAGGGGGGCCCACGGCGGGAAACACCATATATTTT.

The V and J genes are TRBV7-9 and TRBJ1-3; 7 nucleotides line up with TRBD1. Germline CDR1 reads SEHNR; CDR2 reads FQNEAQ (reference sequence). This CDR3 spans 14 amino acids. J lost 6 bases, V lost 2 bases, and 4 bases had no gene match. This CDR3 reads CASSLSQGVNTIYF. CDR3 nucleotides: TGTGCCAGCAGCTTATCCCAGGGGGTAAACACCATATATTTT.

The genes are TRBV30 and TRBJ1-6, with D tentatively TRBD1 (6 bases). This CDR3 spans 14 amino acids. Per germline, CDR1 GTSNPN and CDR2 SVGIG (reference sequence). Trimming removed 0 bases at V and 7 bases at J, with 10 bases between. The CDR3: CAWSVQGRNSPLHF. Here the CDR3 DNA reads TGTGCCTGGAGTGTACAGGGTAGAAATTCACCCCTCCACTTT.

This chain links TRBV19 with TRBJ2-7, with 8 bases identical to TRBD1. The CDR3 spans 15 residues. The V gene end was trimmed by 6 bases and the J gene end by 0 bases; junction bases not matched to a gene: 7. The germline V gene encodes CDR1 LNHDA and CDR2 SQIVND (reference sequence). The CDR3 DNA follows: TGTGCCAGTAGCCCAACAGGGGGGAACTCCTACGAGCAGTACTTC. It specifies CASSPTGGNSYEQYF.

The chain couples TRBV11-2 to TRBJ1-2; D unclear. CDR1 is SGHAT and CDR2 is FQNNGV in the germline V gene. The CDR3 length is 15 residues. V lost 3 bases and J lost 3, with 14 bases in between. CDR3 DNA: TGTGCCAGCAGCTTCCAACCCGGGGTGGACTATGGCTACACCTTC. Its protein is CASSFQPGVDYGYTF. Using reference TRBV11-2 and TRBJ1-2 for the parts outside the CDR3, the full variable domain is EAGVAQSPRYKIIEKRQSVAFWCNPISGHATLYWYQQILGQGPKLLIQFQNNGVVDDSQLPKDRFSAERLKGVDSTLKIQPAKLEDSAVYLCASSFQPGVDYGYTFGSGTRLTVV.

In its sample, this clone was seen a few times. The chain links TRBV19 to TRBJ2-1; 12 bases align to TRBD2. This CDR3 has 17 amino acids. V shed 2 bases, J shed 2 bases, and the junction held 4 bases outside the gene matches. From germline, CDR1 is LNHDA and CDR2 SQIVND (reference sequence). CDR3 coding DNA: TGTGCCAGTAGTATAACCCTAGCGGGGGGGCCCTACAATGAGCAGTTCTTC. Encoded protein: CASSITLAGGPYNEQFF. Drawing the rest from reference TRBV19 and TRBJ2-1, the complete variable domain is DGGITQSPKYLFRKEGQNVTLSCEQNLNHDAMYWYRQDPGQGLRLIYYSQIVNDFQKGDIAEGYSVSREKKESFPLTVTSAQKNPTAFYLCASSITLAGGPYNEQFFGPGTRLTVL.

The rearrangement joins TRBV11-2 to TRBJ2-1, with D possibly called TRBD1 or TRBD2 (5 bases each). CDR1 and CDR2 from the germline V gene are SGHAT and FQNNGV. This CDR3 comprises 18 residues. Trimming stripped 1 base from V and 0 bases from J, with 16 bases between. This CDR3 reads CASSLAGSRESSYNEQFF. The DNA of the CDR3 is TGTGCCAGCAGCTTAGCAGGCTCCAGGGAGAGCTCCTACAATGAGCAGTTCTTC.

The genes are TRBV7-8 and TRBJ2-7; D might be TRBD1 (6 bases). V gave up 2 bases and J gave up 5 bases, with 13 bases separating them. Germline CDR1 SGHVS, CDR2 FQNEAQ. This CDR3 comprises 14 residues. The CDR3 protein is CASSLFAGVDEQYF. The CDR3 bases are TGTGCCAGCAGCTTATTTGCAGGGGTGGACGAGCAGTACTTC. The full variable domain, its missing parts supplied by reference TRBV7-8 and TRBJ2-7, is GAGVSQSPRYKVAKRGQDVALRCDPISGHVSLFWYQQALGQGPEFLTYFQNEAQLDKSGLPSDRFFAERPEGSVSTLKIQRTQQEDSAVYLCASSLFAGVDEQYFGPGTRLTVT.